The clone carrying this TCR beta chain was recorded a few times. This sample stems from a study of T-cell reconstitution after alpha-beta-depleted transplantation in children. Trimming removed 3 bases from V and 4 bases from J, with 24 bases in between. The germline CDR1 and CDR2 sequences are MDHEN and SYDVKM. This CDR3 has 18 residues. During its preparation, the TCRbeta library received unique molecular identifiers. Using its own MiXCR run on the PCR reads, TCRdb lists one record per CDR3 protein. The data show about 980,000 distinct CDR3 sequences, roughly 29% seen once. This specimen was PBMCs, mostly from graft donor cells, taken 360 days after TCRalphabeta/CD19-depleted stem cell transplant. The gene calls are TRBV28 and TRBJ2-5; a possible D gene is TRBD1 (6 bases). This TCR was sampled from a boy less than two years old who had a stem cell transplant for SCID, so the T cells may come from the graft donor. CDR3 amino acids: CASSFSAGDVYHRETQYF. For the CDR3, the DNA is TGTGCCAGCAGTTTTAGCGCAGGGGATGTTTACCACCGAGAGACCCAGTACTTC.